These 16 T cell receptor beta chains came from one sample sequenced in a study of cytomegalovirus exposure and HLA in healthy donors. The study ran its PCR with 60 Vbeta and 13 Jbeta primers. TCRdb's table, derived via immunoSEQ multiplex PCR, lists solely in-frame clones and lacks some. The data show just under 65,000 clones, with just under 80% seen just once and about 4.1% held by the top ten. The specimen sequenced was PBMCs. Source of these receptors: a woman in her 30s in good health and CMV-seronegative.

The chain recombines TRBV2 with TRBJ1-5, with a possible D match to TRBD1 (5 bases). The germline gives CDR1 SNHLY, CDR2 FYNNEI. There are 14 residues in the CDR3. V was clipped by 5 bases and J by 3 bases, with 11 bases between them. The CDR3 protein is CASSPDSPNQPQHF. Here the CDR3 DNA reads TGTGCCAGCAGTCCCGACAGTCCCAATCAGCCCCAGCATTTT.

The chain joins TRBV6-5 to TRBJ2-1; 8 bases map to TRBD2. The V segment lost 10 bases and the J segment 7 bases; nucleotides outside the gene matches: 9. Germline CDR1 is MNHEY and CDR2 is SVGAGI. The CDR3 is 13 residues long. CDR3 in DNA: TGTGCCACCCGGACTAGCTTCACGAATGAGCAGTTCTTC. Its translation: CATRTSFTNEQFF.

This chain links TRBV27 with TRBJ2-1, with 13 bases matching TRBD2. V trimming: 5 bases; J trimming: 8 bases; junction bases outside the gene matches: 6. The CDR3 runs to 15 residues. Germline CDR1 reads MNHEY; CDR2 reads SMNVEV (reference sequence). The CDR3 DNA sequence: TGTGCCAGCAGTCTAGGACTAGCGGGAGCCGATGAGCAGTTCTTC. As protein: CASSLGLAGADEQFF.

The chain couples TRBV30 to TRBJ1-2; D call uncertain. Germline-derived CDR1 and CDR2 are GTSNPN and SVGIG (reference sequence). V shed 3 bases and J shed 1 base, with 9 bases lying between them. The CDR3 loop spans 13 amino acids. CDR3 nucleotides: TGTGCCTGGAGCCGAGGTCGTAACTATGGCTACACCTTC. This sequence encodes CAWSRGRNYGYTF.

This chain uses TRBV18 with TRBJ1-5; D is possibly TRBD1 (6 bases). The V and J ends lost 3 bases and 1 base respectively, with 7 bases between them. This CDR3 is 14 amino acids long. CDR1 is KGHSH and CDR2 is LQKENI in the germline V gene. CDR3 sequence reads: CASSPRGSNQPQHF. CDR3 sequence (DNA): TGTGCCAGCTCACCCAGGGGCAGCAATCAGCCCCAGCATTTT.

J is TRBJ2-5 and V is TRBV10-3; 7 bases agree with TRBD2. There are 14 residues in the CDR3. Germline CDR1 and CDR2: ENHRY and SYGVKD. With V trimmed by 6 bases and J by 5 bases, 9 bases remained unmatched. The CDR3 here is CAISERLAGETQYF. The CDR3 DNA follows: TGTGCCATCAGCGAACGACTAGCCGGGGAGACCCAGTACTTC.

This clone was detected only once. The V and J genes are TRBV30 and TRBJ2-5; weak D call: TRBD2 (5 bases). V lost 3 bases and J lost 4, with 9 bases in between. The CDR3 has 12 amino acids. Germline lookup yields CDR1 GTSNPN and CDR2 SVGIG (reference sequence). CDR3 sequence (DNA): TGTGCCTGGAGGGTTCGGGGAGAGACCCAGTACTTC. Its translation is CAWRVRGETQYF. Full variable domain (rest looked up from reference TRBV30 and TRBJ2-5): SQTIHQWPATLVQPVGSPLSLECTVEGTSNPNLYWYRQAAGRGLQLLFYSVGIGQISSEVPQNLSASRPQDRQFILSSKKLLLSDSGFYLCAWRVRGETQYFGPGTRLLVL.

For this clone: This specimen includes other DNA sequences encoding the same CDR3. The chain recombines TRBV27 with TRBJ2-7, with TRBD2 matching 8 bases. CDR1 and CDR2 from the germline V gene are MNHEY and SMNVEV (reference sequence). This CDR3 is built from 12 residues. V dropped 3 bases and J dropped 6; count of bases not matched to a gene: 1. The CDR3 region is CASSFRGGEQYF. In DNA form, the CDR3 reads TGTGCCAGCAGTTTTCGGGGGGGCGAGCAGTACTTC.

This clone was picked up one time. The rearrangement joins TRBV6-6 to TRBJ2-2; 11 bases agree with TRBD1. The CDR3 runs 15 residues. V gave up 1 base and J gave up 7 bases; unmatched junction bases: 2. Germline CDR1 is MNHNY and CDR2 is SVGAGI (reference sequence). The CDR3 spells CASSYWGTGGGELFF. The CDR3 bases are TGTGCCAGCAGTTACTGGGGGACAGGGGGCGGGGAGCTGTTTTTT.

The chain joins TRBV6-5 to TRBJ2-3; D not certain. Germline CDR1 reads MNHEY; CDR2 reads SVGAGI. The CDR3 loop spans 12 amino acids. V was trimmed by 6 bases and J by 4 bases, leaving 8 bases between them. CDR3 sequence reads: CASRTSPDTQYF. The CDR3 DNA follows: TGTGCCAGCAGGACAAGTCCAGATACGCAGTATTTT.

CDR3 in DNA: TGTGCCAGCAGCTTCGGCCAGGGTGGGCCCAATGAGCAGTTCTTC. Translated, it gives CASSFGQGGPNEQFF. The chain is built from TRBV7-2 and TRBJ2-1; perhaps TRBD1 as D (5 bases). The CDR3 extends over 15 amino acids. CDR1 and CDR2 from the germline V gene are SGHTA and FQGNSA. V was shortened by 3 bases and J by 6 bases, with 15 bases between the two germline ends.

This chain uses TRBV29-1 with TRBJ2-3, with TRBD2 matching 7 bases. V was pared by 4 bases and J by 4 bases, with 2 bases of the junction left unmatched. Germline V gene sequence: CDR1 SQVTM, CDR2 ANQGSEA. The CDR3 runs 12 residues. CDR3 coding DNA: TGCAGCGTTGGCCTAGCGGCAGATACGCAGTATTTT. Its translation is CSVGLAADTQYF.

Points on this clone: One junction end does not reproduce the germline sequence, and a read error may be involved. The chain has TRBV6-5 and TRBJ1-4; no definite D call. The CDR3 is 14 residues long. Germline V lookup: CDR1 MNHEY, CDR2 SVGAGI. The CDR3 sequence: CASSYSRENGKLFF. As DNA, the CDR3 is TGTGCCAGCAGTTACTCGCGGGAAAATGGAAAACTGTTTTTT.

The V gene is TRBV6-5, the J gene TRBJ1-2, with 7 nucleotides matching TRBD1. The CDR3 is 14 amino acids. Germline V gene lookup returns CDR1 MNHEY and CDR2 SVGAGI. J was trimmed by 4 bases and V by 2 bases; bases with no gene match: 4. The CDR3 here is CASSYAGTAYGYTF. The CDR3 nucleotides are TGTGCCAGCAGTTACGCTGGGACAGCCTATGGCTACACCTTC.

In this sample, this clone turned up once. J is TRBJ1-1 and V is TRBV5-1, with D maybe TRBD1 (6 bases). V lost 4 bases and J 1 base, leaving 8 bases between the germline ends. Germline V gives CDR1 SGHRS, CDR2 YFSETQ. This CDR3 is 13 amino acids long. The CDR3 sequence is CASSPTGNTEAFF. The CDR3 DNA is TGCGCCAGCAGCCCGACAGGGAACACTGAAGCTTTCTTT.

This clone was recorded a few times. The chain uses TRBV11-3 and TRBJ2-1, with a weak D call TRBD2 (6 bases). This CDR3 contains 13 residues. Trimming took 1 base from V and 6 from J, leaving 7 bases between them. Germline values: CDR1 SGHNT, CDR2 YENEEA. Written as DNA, the CDR3 is TGTGCCAGCAGCTTAGCAGCGGGCAATGAGCAGTTCTTC. Translating it yields CASSLAAGNEQFF. Together with reference TRBV11-3 and TRBJ2-1, the CDR3 gives the full variable domain: EAGVVQSPRYKIIEKKQPVAFWCNPISGHNTLYWYLQNLGQGPELLIRYENEEAVDDSQLPKDRFSAERLKGVDSTLKIQPAELGDSAVYLCASSLAAGNEQFFGPGTRLTVL.